What follows are 24 T cell receptor beta chains derived from one specimen sequenced in a study of cytomegalovirus exposure and HLA in healthy donors. The primer mix had 60 Vbeta and 13 Jbeta primers. Profiling relied on immunoSEQ multiplex PCR, and the TCRdb table lists in-frame clones only, not all of them. With under 95,000 clones in the sample, the ten largest clones hold approximately 3.9%. The sequenced material came from PBMCs. The receptor set was obtained from a female donor in good health and CMV-seropositive.

Notes on this clone: One junction end does not reproduce the germline sequence, and a read error may be involved. The chain links TRBV7-9 to TRBJ2-5, with 7 bases that match TRBD1. This CDR3 is 15 amino acids long. From germline, CDR1 is SEHNR and CDR2 FQNEAQ (reference sequence). CDR3: CASSFDRASQENQYF. CDR3 in DNA: TGTGCCAGCAGCTTTGACAGGGCCTCCCAAGAGAACCAGTACTTC.

The chain couples TRBV5-5 to TRBJ1-1, with TRBD1 matching 8 bases. Unmatched junction bases numbered 8, after V lost 4 bases and J lost 0 bases. Looked up from germline, CDR1 is SGHKS and CDR2 is YYEKEE (reference sequence). This CDR3 comprises 16 residues. This chain's CDR3 is CASSHRDRRMNTEAFF. CDR3 sequence (DNA): TGTGCCAGCAGCCACCGGGACAGGAGAATGAACACTGAAGCTTTCTTT.

The chain has TRBV27 and TRBJ1-1; 10 positions agree with TRBD1. Trimming at V came to 4 bases and at J to 6 bases, leaving 5 bases not matched to a gene. Germline V gene lookup returns CDR1 MNHEY and CDR2 SMNVEV (reference sequence). The CDR3 spans 14 residues. Here the CDR3 reads CASSSDRGNSEAFF. The CDR3 DNA reads TGTGCCAGCAGTTCGGACAGGGGGAATTCTGAAGCTTTCTTT.

This chain uses TRBV5-1 with TRBJ1-1; D is unresolved. The CDR3 loop spans 13 amino acids. The ends were cut back, 4 bases at V and 3 bases at J, with 10 bases in the middle. Germline values: CDR1 SGHRS, CDR2 YFSETQ. Written as DNA, the CDR3 is TGCGCCAGCAGCCCCCCCGGGGACACTGAAGCTTTCTTT. Translation: CASSPPGDTEAFF.

The chain combines TRBV28 with TRBJ1-2; tentative D call: TRBD1 (6 bases). The CDR3 has 14 residues. Trimming left V 7 bases short and J 4 bases short, with 16 bases between. Germline assignment: CDR1 MDHEN and CDR2 SYDVKM. The chain's CDR3 is CASTVGGLGYGYTF. In DNA, the CDR3 is TGTGCCAGCACGGTGGGGGGGCTGGGCTATGGCTACACCTTC.

This rearrangement joins TRBV5-1 to TRBJ2-2, with no clear D. Looked up from germline, CDR1 is SGHRS and CDR2 is YFSETQ. Trimming stripped 4 bases from V and 7 bases from J, with 8 bases between. The CDR3 runs to 12 residues. Here the CDR3 reads CASSQVGGELFF. The CDR3 DNA sequence: TGCGCCAGCAGCCAGGTCGGCGGGGAGCTGTTTTTT.

This sequence joins TRBV19 and TRBJ1-2; TRBD1 agrees at 11 bases. V trimming: 0 bases; J trimming: 7 bases; junction bases outside the gene matches: 10. The germline gives CDR1 LNHDA, CDR2 SQIVND (reference sequence). The CDR3 has 17 amino acids. The CDR3 DNA sequence: TGTGCCAGTAGTATAGATCGTTGGACAGGGGGCGTCGCTGGCTACACCTTC. Translation gives CASSIDRWTGGVAGYTF.

The rearrangement links TRBV7-6 to TRBJ1-1, with D unclear. This CDR3 comprises 16 residues. Germline CDR1 and CDR2: SGHVS and FNYEAQ. V was pared by 1 base and J by 1 base, with 13 bases between. The CDR3 sequence is CASSLVTAGPNTEAFF. CDR3 nucleotides: TGTGCCAGCAGCTTAGTAACCGCGGGCCCGAACACTGAAGCTTTCTTT.

The chain links TRBV4-1 to TRBJ1-1; unclear D gene. Germline values: CDR1 MGHRA, CDR2 YSYEKL. CDR3 length: 14 residues. Trimming removed 0 bases at V and 7 bases at J, with 12 bases between. CDR3 region: CASSQEWQAIEAFF. The CDR3 DNA reads as TGCGCCAGCAGCCAAGAATGGCAGGCAATTGAAGCTTTCTTT.

This chain links TRBV29-1 with TRBJ2-1, with 8 bases identical to TRBD2. The J segment lost 4 bases and the V segment lost 7 bases, leaving 6 bases of the junction unmatched. In germline, CDR1 is SQVTM, CDR2 ANQGSEA. This CDR3 has 13 amino acids. The CDR3 DNA follows: TGCAGCGGGGCCGGGAGGGGGTACAATGAGCAGTTCTTC. Its protein is CSGAGRGYNEQFF.

The gene calls are TRBV18 and TRBJ2-7; D uncertain. Germline lookup yields CDR1 KGHSH and CDR2 LQKENI. V was shortened by 6 bases and J by 11 bases, with 20 bases between the two germline ends. The CDR3 has 13 amino acids. CDR3 in DNA: TGTGCCAGCTCCTCCTCTTCTTCCCCGGTGGAGTACTTC. It specifies CASSSSSSPVEYF.

V gene TRBV7-2 combines with J gene TRBJ2-7, with 8 bases matching TRBD1. CDR3 length: 15 amino acids. V lost 5 bases and J lost 5; bases outside the gene matches: 11. The germline CDR1 and CDR2 sequences are SGHTA and FQGNSA. Here the CDR3 reads CASSRQAGQGNEQYF. DNA of the CDR3: TGTGCCAGCAGCCGCCAAGCTGGACAGGGCAACGAGCAGTACTTC. The whole variable domain, remainder taken from reference TRBV7-2 and TRBJ2-7, is GAGVSQSPSNKVTEKGKDVELRCDPISGHTALYWYRQSLGQGLEFLIYFQGNSAPDKSGLPSDRFSAERTGGSVSTLTIQRTQQEDSAVYLCASSRQAGQGNEQYFGPGTRLTVT.

The CDR3 spells CASSLAGGRLETQYF. DNA of the CDR3: TGTGCCAGCAGCTTAGCGGGGGGGCGCCTAGAGACCCAGTACTTC. The V and J genes are TRBV7-9 and TRBJ2-5; the D gene is possibly TRBD2 (7 bases). The V gene's germline CDR1 is SEHNR and CDR2 FQNEAQ (reference sequence). V was shortened by 0 bases and J by 4 bases, with 12 bases between the two germline ends. This CDR3 comprises 15 residues.

The J gene is TRBJ2-7, the V gene TRBV29-1, with D unclear. The germline V gene has CDR1 SQVTM and CDR2 ANQGSEA. The CDR3 sequence is 11 residues long. V lost 4 bases and J 1 base, leaving 5 bases between the germline ends. The CDR3 sequence is CSVGRSYEQYF. In nucleotides, the CDR3 is TGCAGCGTTGGGCGGTCCTACGAGCAGTACTTC.

The chain is built from TRBV9 and TRBJ2-7, with 8 positions matching TRBD2. This CDR3 is 16 amino acids long. With 1 base clipped from V and 5 bases from J, the junction kept 11 bases outside the gene matches. Germline lookup yields CDR1 SGDLS and CDR2 YYNGEE. The CDR3 DNA reads TGTGCCAGCAGCGTAAGGGCGAGCGGGGGTCTCCACGAGCAGTACTTC. Translated, it gives CASSVRASGGLHEQYF.

A note on this clone: One end of the junction does not line up with germline, which may come from a read error. V and J are TRBV18 and TRBJ2-7, with 13 bases that match TRBD2. The CDR3 has 16 amino acids. Germline CDR1 reads KGHSH; CDR2 reads LQKENI. CDR3 region: CASAPLTSGRENEQYF. The CDR3 region has the DNA TGTGCCAGCGCACCCCTCACTAGCGGGAGGGAGAACGAGCAGTACTTC.

The rearrangement uses TRBV4-1 and TRBJ2-2; TRBD1 matches 9 bases. The V and J ends lost 3 bases and 6 bases, in that order; junction bases with no gene match: 2. The CDR3 spans 14 residues. CDR1 and CDR2 (germline): MGHRA, YSYEKL. Written as DNA, the CDR3 is TGCGCCAGCAGCCACAGGGACAGGGCCGGGGAGCTGTTTTTT. This sequence encodes CASSHRDRAGELFF.

CDR3 residues: CASSSTGQGGYEQYF. For the CDR3, the DNA is TGTGCCAGCAGCTCCACGGGACAGGGGGGCTACGAGCAGTACTTC. The chain is built from TRBV7-8 and TRBJ2-7, with TRBD1 identical over 11 bases. The CDR3 extends over 15 amino acids. Losses at the gene ends were 4 bases for V and 3 bases for J; bases not matched to a gene: 5. Per germline, CDR1 SGHVS and CDR2 FQNEAQ.

This chain joins TRBV11-2 and TRBJ2-2; 11 positions match TRBD2. The CDR3 is 15 residues long. V lost 1 base and J lost 9; bases outside the gene matches: 4. The germline gives CDR1 SGHAT, CDR2 FQNNGV. The CDR3 protein is CASSLVSGGAWELFF. DNA for the CDR3: TGTGCCAGCAGCTTAGTTAGCGGGGGGGCATGGGAGCTGTTTTTT.

The chain couples TRBV5-1 to TRBJ2-5, with 7 nucleotides matching TRBD1. Trimming cost V 3 bases and J 5 bases; bases outside gene matches: 7. The CDR3 has 14 amino acids. Germline-derived CDR1 and CDR2 are SGHRS and YFSETQ. CDR3 loop: CASSYTGARETQYF. The CDR3 nucleotides read TGCGCCAGCAGCTATACAGGGGCCCGGGAGACCCAGTACTTC.

The chain has TRBV7-2 and TRBJ2-5; weak D call: TRBD2 (6 bases). The CDR3 runs to 16 residues. Germline CDR1 is SGHTA and CDR2 is FQGNSA. Trimming removed 5 bases at V and 5 bases at J, with 21 bases between. CDR3 protein: CASSRRGRGFRETQYF. CDR3 coding DNA: TGTGCCAGCAGCCGGAGGGGACGGGGGTTTAGGGAGACCCAGTACTTC.

The V call is TRBV4-1, the J call TRBJ1-1, with D uncertain. Trimming took off 3 bases at V and 3 bases at J, with 14 bases between the two ends. Germline CDR1 reads MGHRA; CDR2 reads YSYEKL. The CDR3 length is 15 residues. In nucleotides, the CDR3 is TGCGCCAGCAGCCAGGGTTTACAGATACACACTGAAGCTTTCTTT. It encodes CASSQGLQIHTEAFF.

The chain employs TRBV7-2 and TRBJ2-7; 7 positions agree with TRBD2. CDR1 SGHTA and CDR2 FQGNSA come from the germline V gene. Losses at the gene ends were 9 bases for V and 2 bases for J; bases not matched to a gene: 10. The CDR3 length is 14 residues. The CDR3 coding sequence is TGTGCCAGTGGCGCGGGGCGGGGGACCTACGAGCAGTACTTC. Its translation is CASGAGRGTYEQYF.

The CDR3 loop reads CASVGGVVPYEQYF. The DNA of the CDR3 is TGTGCCAGCGTGGGAGGGGTAGTCCCCTACGAGCAGTACTTC. The chain recombines TRBV28 with TRBJ2-7; 7 bases fit TRBD2. The CDR3 consists of 14 residues. Germline assignment: CDR1 MDHEN and CDR2 SYDVKM. The trim removed 8 bases at V and 2 bases at J, leaving 9 bases unmatched.